This TCR beta chain was observed in a study of blood T cell repertoires in COVID-19. Study information: Samples came from the United States, Italy and Spain, spanning acute and convalescent COVID-19. The cDNA or gDNA used as material had been derived from T cells, B-cell-depleted T cells, or PBMCs.

This clone was counted only a few times. The germline gives CDR1 SEHNR, CDR2 FQNEAQ (reference sequence). V was shortened by 3 bases and J by 0 bases, with 5 bases between the two germline ends. This CDR3 is 13 amino acids long. Authors' processing steps: The authors estimated nucleated cell counts from reference gene primer amplification. TCRdb's copy holds only in-frame clones and misses some; the assay was immunoSEQ multiplex PCR. That table is the source of V, J and clone size, and D and trimming were worked out from the DNA. In the table there are around 150,000 clones, 70% to 80% of which are singletons.

This receptor was identified in a woman older than 75 with active or convalescent COVID-19. The V call is TRBV7-9, the J call TRBJ1-2; maybe TRBD1 (5 bases). Sequencing used peripheral blood. The CDR3 is CASSLTANYGYTF. CDR3 nucleotide sequence: TGTGCCAGCAGCTTGACAGCTAACTATGGCTACACCTTC.